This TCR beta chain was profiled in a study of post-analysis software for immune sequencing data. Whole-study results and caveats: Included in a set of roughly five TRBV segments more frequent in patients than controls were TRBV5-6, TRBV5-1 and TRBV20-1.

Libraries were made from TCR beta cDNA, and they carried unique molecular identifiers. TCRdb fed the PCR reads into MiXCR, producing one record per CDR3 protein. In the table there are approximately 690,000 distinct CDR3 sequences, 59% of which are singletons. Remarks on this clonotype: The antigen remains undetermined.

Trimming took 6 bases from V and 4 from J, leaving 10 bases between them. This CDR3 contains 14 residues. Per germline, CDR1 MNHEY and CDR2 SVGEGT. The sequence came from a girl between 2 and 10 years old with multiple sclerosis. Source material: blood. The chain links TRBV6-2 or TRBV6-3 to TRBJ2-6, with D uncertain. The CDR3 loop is CASSPDEGANVLTF. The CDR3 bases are TGTGCCAGCAGCCCCGATGAGGGGGCCAACGTCCTGACTTTC.